Listed below are T cell receptor beta chains from one sample, sequenced in a study of blood T cell repertoires in COVID-19. This table comes from immunoSEQ multiplex PCR, and its TCRdb copy is limited to in-frame clones, with some not included. This sample has hundreds of thousands of clones, with approximately 90% found just once. Sample: PBMCs or T cells enriched from blood (not recorded which). The receptor set was obtained from a woman between 40 and 50 years old who had recovered from COVID-19. The CDR3 runs from the conserved cysteine through the conserved F or W. The D gene is left open where the match is weak. Clone size, where shown, is once, few, many, or a class for clones that have expanded.

TRBV10-1,TRBJ2-1,NA,TRBD2,CARTSAIFSGRAYNEQFF,TGCGCCAGGACGAGTGCCATCTTTAGCGGGAGGGCCTACAATGAGCAGTTCTTC
TRBV30,TRBJ2-2,NA,NA,CAWSVLLGTGELFF,TGTGCCTGGAGTGTACTACTAGGGACCGGGGAGCTGTTTTTT
TRBV13,TRBJ1-6,NA,TRBD1,CASSFPSGGADNSPLHF,TGTGCCAGCAGCTTCCCCTCAGGGGGCGCGGATAATTCACCCCTCCACTTT
TRBV5-4,TRBJ2-5,NA,NA,CASSPQLHQETQYF,TGTGCCAGCAGTCCACAGCTACACCAAGAGACCCAGTACTTC
TRBV28,TRBJ1-4,NA,TRBD1,CASSLGGQGNEKLFF,TGTGCCAGCAGTTTAGGTGGACAGGGCAATGAAAAACTGTTTTTT
TRBV5-6,TRBJ2-3,NA,TRBD2,CASSLASGRVDTQYF,TGTGCCAGCAGCTTGGCTAGCGGGAGAGTAGATACGCAGTATTTT
TRBV9,TRBJ2-7,NA,TRBD2,CASSSTSGAEQYF,TGTGCCAGCAGTTCAACTAGCGGGGCGGAGCAGTACTTC
TRBV5-1,TRBJ1-6,NA,TRBD1,CASSSGQLDSPLHF,TGCGCCAGCAGCTCGGGACAGCTAGATTCACCCCTCCACTTT
TRBV29-1,TRBJ1-4,NA,NA,CSVAAGDEKLFF,TGCAGCGTTGCGGCGGGGGATGAAAAACTGTTTTTT
TRBV30,TRBJ2-5,NA,NA,CAWSDLGRETQYF,TGTGCCTGGAGTGATCTGGGGCGGGAGACCCAGTACTTC
TRBV6-5,TRBJ2-2,NA,NA,CASSPTAVTGELFF,TGTGCCAGCAGTCCAACAGCGGTAACCGGGGAGCTGTTTTTT
TRBV11-2,TRBJ1-4,NA,NA,CASRRGLGINEKLFF,TGTGCCAGCAGACGAGGCCTGGGTATTAATGAAAAACTGTTTTTT
TRBV28,TRBJ2-7,NA,NA,CASTSGGARSSYEQYF,TGTGCCAGCACCTCTGGGGGGGCTAGGAGCTCCTACGAGCAGTACTTC
TRBV29-1,TRBJ2-3,NA,NA,CSVMSSTDTQYF,TGCAGCGTTATGTCTAGCACAGATACGCAGTATTTT
TRBV7-3,TRBJ2-3,NA,NA,CASSLGLGGRTDTQYF,TGTGCCAGCAGCTTAGGCCTCGGGGGGCGTACAGATACGCAGTATTTT
TRBV19,TRBJ2-3,NA,TRBD2,CASSIVGSGNTDTQYF,TGTGCCAGTAGTATAGTGGGTAGCGGGAACACAGATACGCAGTATTTT
TRBV5-5,TRBJ2-2,NA,NA,CASRLGLADTGELFF,TGTGCCAGCAGACTCGGTCTAGCTGACACCGGGGAGCTGTTTTTT
TRBV29-1,TRBJ2-3,NA,TRBD2,CSVDGGSQADTQYF,TGCAGCGTTGATGGCGGGAGTCAGGCAGATACGCAGTATTTT
TRBV18,TRBJ2-2,NA,TRBD2,CASHRGPGLADLLTGELFF,TGTGCCAGCCACAGGGGGCCGGGACTAGCGGACCTCCTCACCGGGGAGCTGTTTTTT
TRBV6-2/TRBV6-3,TRBJ2-4,NA,NA,CASSFLLLTPEGENIQYF,TGTGCCAGCAGTTTCCTCCTATTGACCCCGGAGGGCGAAAACATTCAGTACTTC
TRBV11-2,TRBJ2-1,NA,NA,CASSLEGSDFYNEQFF,TGTGCCAGCAGCTTAGAGGGTAGCGACTTCTACAATGAGCAGTTCTTC
TRBV19,TRBJ1-1,NA,NA,CASKRRENTEAFF,TGTGCCAGTAAACGGCGGGAAAACACTGAAGCTTTCTTT
TRBV2,TRBJ2-1,NA,TRBD2,CASSVRGSLAGNEQFF,TGTGCCAGCAGTGTACGAGGCAGTCTAGCGGGGAATGAGCAGTTCTTC
TRBV6-4,TRBJ1-5,NA,NA,CASSPLVQDSNQPQHF,TGTGCCAGCAGTCCTTTGGTACAGGATAGCAATCAGCCCCAGCATTTT
TRBV27,TRBJ2-1,NA,TRBD2,CASSNGLAGWNEQFF,TGTGCCAGCAGCAATGGACTAGCCGGGTGGAATGAGCAGTTCTTC
TRBV19,TRBJ1-2,NA,NA,CASPHGYGYTF,TGTGCCAGTCCTCACGGGTATGGCTACACCTTC
TRBV28,TRBJ2-7,NA,TRBD2,CASSFSLTGLAGGPPYEQYF,TGTGCCAGCAGTTTCAGCTTGACGGGACTAGCGGGGGGTCCCCCCTACGAGCAGTACTTC
TRBV5-1,TRBJ2-7,NA,TRBD2,CASSPGTSGSTYEQYF,TGCGCCAGCAGCCCCGGGACTAGCGGGAGCACCTACGAGCAGTACTTC
TRBV7-9,TRBJ2-1,NA,TRBD1,CASSSPGQGTDNEQFF,TGTGCCAGCAGCTCCCCGGGACAGGGGACGGACAATGAGCAGTTCTTC
TRBV11-3,TRBJ2-5,NA,TRBD2,CASSLAGGRFETQYF,TGTGCCAGCAGCTTAGCGGGGGGGCGGTTCGAGACCCAGTACTTC
TRBV7-2,TRBJ2-2,NA,TRBD2,CASSLRTSGGKNTGELFF,TGTGCCAGCAGCTTACGGACTAGCGGGGGGAAGAACACCGGGGAGCTGTTTTTT
TRBV4-3,TRBJ1-2,NA,NA,CASSQDRTDYYGYTF,TGCGCCAGCAGCCAAGACAGGACAGACTACTATGGCTACACCTTC
TRBV12-5,TRBJ2-1,NA,TRBD2,CASGLPAGYSYNEQFF,TGTGCTAGTGGTTTGCCAGCGGGGTACTCCTACAATGAGCAGTTCTTC
TRBV6-4,TRBJ2-3,NA,TRBD1,CASAQGAGDTQYF,TGTGCCAGCGCTCAGGGGGCTGGAGATACGCAGTATTTT
TRBV6-2/TRBV6-3,TRBJ2-3,NA,TRBD2,CASSKLAGGPLTYTQYF,TGTGCCAGCAGTAAACTAGCGGGAGGGCCTTTAACGTATACGCAGTATTTT
TRBV7-8,TRBJ2-7,once,TRBD1,CASSAMGQGLSEQYF,TGTGCCAGCAGCGCCATGGGACAGGGACTTAGCGAGCAGTACTTC
TRBV6-2/TRBV6-3,TRBJ2-2,few,TRBD1,CASSKGGAGTGELFF,TGTGCCAGCAGCAAAGGGGGCGCGGGCACCGGGGAGCTGTTTTTT
TRBV10-1,TRBJ2-1,NA,TRBD2,CASSRTSGAYNEQFF,TGCGCCAGCAGTCGGACTAGCGGGGCGTACAATGAGCAGTTCTTC
TRBV7-8,TRBJ2-5,once,NA,CASSSLLAYETQYF,TGTGCCAGCAGTTCACTACTAGCATACGAGACCCAGTACTTC
TRBV5-6,TRBJ2-3,NA,TRBD2,CASSLFGLAGTDTQYF,TGTGCCAGCAGCTTGTTTGGGCTAGCGGGCACAGATACGCAGTATTTT
TRBV3-1/TRBV3-2,TRBJ1-5,NA,TRBD1,CASSQRGQEVQPQHF,TGTGCCAGCAGCCAAAGGGGACAGGAGGTGCAGCCCCAGCATTTT
TRBV11-2,TRBJ2-1,NA,TRBD2,CASSPWVAGGPEQFF,TGTGCCAGCAGCCCCTGGGTAGCGGGAGGGCCGGAGCAGTTCTTC
TRBV5-1,TRBJ1-2,NA,NA,CASSPGLGGLYGYTF,TGCGCCAGCAGCCCGGGACTCGGAGGGCTTTATGGCTACACCTTC
TRBV7-3,TRBJ2-2,NA,TRBD1,CASSLLDRGFNGELFF,TGTGCCAGCAGCCTCTTGGACAGGGGGTTCAACGGGGAGCTGTTTTTT
TRBV19,TRBJ1-1,NA,TRBD1,CASSITGVQFTEAFF,TGTGCCAGTAGTATAACAGGGGTACAGTTCACTGAAGCTTTCTTT
TRBV11-2,TRBJ2-2,few,NA,CASSSLLTGELFF,TGTGCCAGCAGCTCCCTACTTACCGGGGAGCTGTTTTTT
TRBV6-5,TRBJ2-2,NA,NA,CASQGLTGELFF,TGTGCCAGCCAGGGGCTCACCGGGGAGCTGTTTTTT
TRBV2,TRBJ2-7,NA,TRBD2,CASTGLAGGYEQYF,TGTGCCAGCACTGGACTAGCGGGAGGCTACGAGCAGTACTTC
TRBV28,TRBJ2-7,NA,TRBD2,CASSPGTSSYEQYF,TGTGCCAGCAGCCCCGGGACTAGCAGCTACGAGCAGTACTTC
TRBV7-2,TRBJ2-3,NA,TRBD2,CASRKAGGADTQYF,TGTGCCAGCCGAAAAGCGGGGGGGGCAGATACGCAGTATTTT
TRBV6-1,TRBJ1-1,NA,TRBD1,CASNHNRGGTEAFF,TGTGCCAGCAATCATAACAGGGGCGGCACTGAAGCTTTCTTT
TRBV7-2,TRBJ2-7,NA,TRBD2,CASSIGLAGSEQYF,TGTGCCAGCAGCATAGGACTAGCGGGAAGCGAGCAGTACTTC